The rows below give T cell receptor beta chains drawn from one sample of a study of OX40 agonist ivuxolimab in advanced cancers. The method was immunoSEQ multiplex PCR; TCRdb's version includes in-frame clones alone and lacks a portion of them. Of tens of thousands of clones listed, about 91% are singletons. The sample was CD4+ or CD8+ T cells sorted from blood, taken in a trial of the OX40 agonist ivuxolimab. The receptors derive from an adult with an advanced solid tumor such as melanoma, head and neck, liver or kidney cancer. Both conserved end residues are part of each CDR3. The D gene is left open where the match is weak. A clone size is listed for some rows: how often the clone was seen (once, few, many), or a class if it is expanded.

d_gene,len,j_gene,v_gene,abundance,CDR3nt,CDR3aa
TRBD2,14,TRBJ2-1,TRBV27,.,TGTGCCAGCAGTGTGGCGGGGGGCCACAATGAGCAGTTCTTC,CASSVAGGHNEQFF
.,13,TRBJ1-1,TRBV29-1,.,TGCAGCGTTGAAGACAGGATGAACACTGAAGCTTTCTTT,CSVEDRMNTEAFF
.,15,TRBJ1-5,TRBV4-1,few,TGCGCCAGCAGCCAAGGGTCCGTTGGCAATCAGCCCCAGCATTTT,CASSQGSVGNQPQHF
.,14,TRBJ1-1,TRBV6-6,once,TGTGCCAGCAGTCCCCTTTACGCCAAGACTGAAGCTTTCTTT,CASSPLYAKTEAFF
TRBD1,14,TRBJ2-1,TRBV27,.,TGTGCCAGCATGGCGGGACAGGCGATCAATGAGCAGTTCTTC,CASMAGQAINEQFF
.,15,TRBJ2-1,TRBV9,.,TGTGCCAGCAGCGTAGGGCTAGAAAGCCGCAATGAGCAGTTCTTC,CASSVGLESRNEQFF
.,13,TRBJ2-1,TRBV30,.,TGTGCCTGGAGTGTCCTTACAGTCAATGAGCAGTTCTTC,CAWSVLTVNEQFF
.,13,TRBJ2-7,TRBV4-1,few,TGCGCCAGCAGCCAGACGGTGGCCTACGAGCAGTACTTC,CASSQTVAYEQYF
TRBD2,16,TRBJ2-1,TRBV28,.,TGTGCCAGCAGGGAAAATAGCGGGAGGGGCTACAATGAGCAGTTCTTC,CASRENSGRGYNEQFF
TRBD2,16,TRBJ2-5,TRBV27,.,TGTGCCAGCAGTCCACCCGGACTAGCGGTTCCAGAGACCCAGTACTTC,CASSPPGLAVPETQYF
.,15,TRBJ2-3,TRBV7-9,.,TGTGCCAGCAGCTCCTCTGGGGGGAGCACCGATACGCAGTATTTT,CASSSSGGSTDTQYF
TRBD1,15,TRBJ1-6,TRBV7-9,.,TGTGCCAGCAGCTTGGCACAGGGGATGGATTCACCCCTCCACTTT,CASSLAQGMDSPLHF
TRBD1,14,TRBJ2-3,TRBV12-5,.,TGTGCTAGTGGTTGGGGACAGGGGACAGATACGCAGTATTTT,CASGWGQGTDTQYF
.,15,TRBJ2-7,TRBV27,.,TGTGCCAGCAGTTTAAGGACACAACTTTGGTACGAGCAGTACTTC,CASSLRTQLWYEQYF
.,17,TRBJ1-5,TRBV4-3,medium-sized,TGCGCCAGCAGCCAAAGTTTTGGTGGGCCATCCTGGGTGCCCCAGCATTTT,CASSQSFGGPSWVPQHF
TRBD1,13,TRBJ1-2,TRBV11-2,.,TGTGCCAGCAGCTTAGGGACAGGGCATGGCTACACCTTC,CASSLGTGHGYTF
.,14,TRBJ1-1,TRBV5-1,few,TGCGCCAGCAGCTTGGAAAGCCCAAACACTGAAGCTTTCTTT,CASSLESPNTEAFF
.,15,TRBJ2-7,TRBV2,.,TGTGCCAGCAGTGAAGTCGGGGCAGGGATCTACGAGCAGTACTTC,CASSEVGAGIYEQYF
.,16,TRBJ1-1,TRBV5-1,.,TGCGCCAGCAGCTTTGGTGTAAATACGGACAACACTGAAGCTTTCTTT,CASSFGVNTDNTEAFF
TRBD2,14,TRBJ2-7,TRBV27,.,TGTGCCAGCAGTTTAACGGGAGGGGCCTACGAGCAGTACTTC,CASSLTGGAYEQYF
.,14,TRBJ2-3,TRBV19,.,TGTGCCAGTAGGATAATGGGAGACACAGATACGCAGTATTTT,CASRIMGDTDTQYF
TRBD2,16,TRBJ2-5,TRBV4-2,medium-sized,TGTGCCAGCAGCCAAGGGACTAGCGGGAGGCAAGAGACCCAGTACTTC,CASSQGTSGRQETQYF
.,15,TRBJ2-3,TRBV6-4,.,TGTGCCAGCAGCGCCGAGCCAGGGAGCACAGATACGCAGTATTTT,CASSAEPGSTDTQYF
TRBD1,17,TRBJ2-3,TRBV4-3,.,TGCGCCAGCAGCCAAGATCATCCGGGACAGATCACAGATACGCAGTATTTT,CASSQDHPGQITDTQYF
.,15,TRBJ2-3,TRBV7-9,.,TGTGCCAGCAGTTTATCAGCAGGGTTAACAGATACGCAGTATTTT,CASSLSAGLTDTQYF